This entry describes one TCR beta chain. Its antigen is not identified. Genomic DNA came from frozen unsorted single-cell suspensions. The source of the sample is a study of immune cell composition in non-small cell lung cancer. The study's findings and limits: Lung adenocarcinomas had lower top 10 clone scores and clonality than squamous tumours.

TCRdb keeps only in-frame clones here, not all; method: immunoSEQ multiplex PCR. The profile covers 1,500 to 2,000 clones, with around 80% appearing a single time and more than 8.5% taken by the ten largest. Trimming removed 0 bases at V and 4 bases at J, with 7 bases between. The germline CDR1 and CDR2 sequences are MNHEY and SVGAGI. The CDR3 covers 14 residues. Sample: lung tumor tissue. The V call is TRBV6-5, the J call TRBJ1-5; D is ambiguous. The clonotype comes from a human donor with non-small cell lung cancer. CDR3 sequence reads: CASSYSAVNQPQHF. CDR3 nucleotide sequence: TGTGCCAGCAGTTACTCTGCAGTGAATCAGCCCCAGCATTTT.